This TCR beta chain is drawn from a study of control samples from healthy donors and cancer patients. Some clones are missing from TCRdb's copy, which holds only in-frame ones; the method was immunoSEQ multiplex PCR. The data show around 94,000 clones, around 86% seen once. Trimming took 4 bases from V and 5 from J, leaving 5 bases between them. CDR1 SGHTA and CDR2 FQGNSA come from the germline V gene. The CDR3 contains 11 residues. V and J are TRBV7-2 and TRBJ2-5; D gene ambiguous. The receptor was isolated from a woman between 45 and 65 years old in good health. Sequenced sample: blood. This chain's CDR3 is CASSSTETQYF. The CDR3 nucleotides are TGTGCCAGCAGCTCGACGGAGACCCAGTACTTC.